The 16 T cell receptor beta chains given below trace back to one sample, sequenced in a study of human T cells and chemical hapten exposure. Time point indicated: pre-sensitization, week 0. The treatment was: therapeutic diphenylcyclopropenone sensitization with weekly scalp DPC. TCRdb recomputed calls from the RACE reads with MiXCR, one row per CDR3 protein. The sample lists about 51,000 distinct CDR3 sequences; roughly 9.9% were seen once. Specimen: whole blood, collected in connection with sensitization to the hapten diphenylcyclopropenone (DPC). These receptors all come from a woman aged 40 to 50 with alopecia areata. Some clones in this sample may be carry-over from other donors' samples.

This clonotype was seen repeatedly, ten times or more. The rearrangement links TRBV2 to TRBJ2-1, with TRBD2 matching over 7 bases. Germline CDR1 reads SNHLY; CDR2 reads FYNNEI. V lost 8 bases and J lost 4; bases outside the gene matches: 5. The CDR3 is 13 amino acids. Written as DNA, the CDR3 is TGTGCCAGCGGGCTAGCGGATTACAATGAGCAGTTCTTC. Residues: CASGLADYNEQFF. Full variable domain (missing parts from reference TRBV2 and TRBJ2-1): EPEVTQTPSHQVTQMGQEVILRCVPISNHLYFYWYRQILGQKVEFLVSFYNNEISEKSEIFDDQFSVERPDGSNFTLKIRSTKLEDSAMYFCASGLADYNEQFFGPGTRLTVL.

The chain joins TRBV12-3 or TRBV12-4 to TRBJ1-1, with TRBD1 identical over 7 bases. J lost 3 bases, V lost 6 bases, and 7 bases had no gene match. This CDR3 is built from 14 residues. CDR3 DNA: TGTGCCAGCAGCCCTTTGGACAGGCACACTGAAGCTTTCTTT. The encoded protein is CASSPLDRHTEAFF.

The table lists this clonotype with a few counts. The CDR3, as DNA: TGTGCCAGCAGTCACAGGACAGACAACACCGGGGAGCTGTTTTTT. Translation: CASSHRTDNTGELFF. The rearrangement links TRBV28 to TRBJ2-2, with D perhaps matching TRBD1 (6 bases). The germline CDR1 and CDR2 sequences are MDHEN and SYDVKM. The CDR3 totals 15 residues. V was cut by 5 bases and J by 2 bases, with 12 bases left in between. Combining the CDR3 with reference TRBV28 and TRBJ2-2 gives the whole variable domain DVKVTQSSRYLVKRTGEKVFLECVQDMDHENMFWYRQDPGLGLRLIYFSYDVKMKEKGDIPEGYSVSREKKERFSLILESASTNQTSMYLCASSHRTDNTGELFFGEGSRLTVL.

This clonotype came up many times. The chain joins TRBV4-2 to TRBJ2-1, with D tentatively TRBD1 or TRBD2 (5 bases each). V lost 3 bases and J lost 7, with 19 bases in between. This CDR3 is built from 16 residues. Germline V gene lookup returns CDR1 LGHNA and CDR2 YNFKEQ. Here the CDR3 reads CASSHRAGSGANEQFF. The CDR3, as DNA: TGTGCCAGCAGCCATCGGGCAGGTTCCGGGGCAAATGAGCAGTTCTTC.

This clonotype has ten or more counts. The chain is built from TRBV30 and TRBJ2-5; no clear D. The CDR3 runs 14 residues. V shed 3 bases and J shed 4 bases, with 15 bases lying between them. Germline V gives CDR1 GTSNPN, CDR2 SVGIG (reference sequence). The DNA of the CDR3 is TGTGCCTGGAGCCCCCTGTTTCTCGGAGAGACCCAGTACTTC. Residues: CAWSPLFLGETQYF.

This clonotype was seen a few times. The rearrangement joins TRBV2 to TRBJ1-2, with D maybe TRBD1 (6 bases). Germline lookup yields CDR1 SNHLY and CDR2 FYNNEI. The V and J ends lost 10 bases and 0 bases respectively, with 18 bases between them. The CDR3 contains 15 residues. CDR3 sequence: CATLYREEANYGYTF. The CDR3 coding sequence is TGTGCCACCCTTTACAGGGAGGAAGCTAACTATGGCTACACCTTC.

The table lists this clonotype with a few counts. This chain connects TRBV11-3 to TRBJ2-7; the D is unclear. Germline CDR1 and CDR2: SGHNT and YENEEA. The CDR3 contains 9 residues. The DNA for the CDR3 is TGTGGGATTCGGTACGAGCAGTACTTC. Translating it yields CGIRYEQYF.

In its sample, this clonotype was seen many times. The chain recombines TRBV4-1 with TRBJ1-2; D possibly corresponds to TRBD1 (6 bases). The CDR3 has 15 amino acids. Germline V lookup: CDR1 MGHRA, CDR2 YSYEKL. V was clipped by 2 bases and J by 4 bases, with 14 bases between them. In nucleotides, the CDR3 is TGCGCCAGCAGCCAAAATAAACAGGGACCCTATGGCTACACCTTC. It yields the protein CASSQNKQGPYGYTF.

In this sample, this clonotype turned up many times. The chain uses TRBV24-1 and TRBJ2-1, with TRBD2 identical over 10 bases. Germline CDR1 is KGHDR and CDR2 is SFDVKD. V lost 10 bases and J lost 6; bases outside the gene matches: 5. This CDR3 has 13 amino acids. The CDR3 protein is CATAGGPGNEQFF. DNA of the CDR3: TGTGCCACAGCGGGGGGGCCGGGCAATGAGCAGTTCTTC.

This clonotype was observed at least ten times. This rearrangement joins TRBV2 to TRBJ2-7, with TRBD2 identical over 9 bases. V lost 7 bases to trimming and J lost 2 bases; unmatched junction nucleotides: 6. CDR1 and CDR2 (germline): SNHLY, FYNNEI. The CDR3 totals 14 residues. For the CDR3, the DNA is TGTGCCAGCAAGTTCCTAGCGGGAACCTACGAGCAGTACTTC. Encoded protein: CASKFLAGTYEQYF. Full variable domain (remainder filled in from reference TRBV2 and TRBJ2-7): EPEVTQTPSHQVTQMGQEVILRCVPISNHLYFYWYRQILGQKVEFLVSFYNNEISEKSEIFDDQFSVERPDGSNFTLKIRSTKLEDSAMYFCASKFLAGTYEQYFGPGTRLTVT.

This clonotype was observed many times. The chain employs TRBV20-1 and TRBJ2-6, with 9 bases fitting TRBD1. Trimming cost V 6 bases and J 1 base; bases outside gene matches: 7. The length of the CDR3 is 16 residues. Germline V gives CDR1 DFQATT, CDR2 SNEGSKA (reference sequence). The CDR3 nucleotides are TGCAGTGCGGGGGACAGGGCAATGTCTGGGGCCAACGTCCTGACTTTC. Translating it yields CSAGDRAMSGANVLTF.

This clonotype was counted many times. The chain links TRBV19 to TRBJ2-7; D possibly corresponds to TRBD2 (7 bases). There are 14 residues in the CDR3. V lost 2 bases and J lost 4, with 12 bases in between. The germline CDR1 and CDR2 sequences are LNHDA and SQIVND (reference sequence). For the CDR3, the DNA is TGTGCCAGTAGTATACCGGGGGGCCCGTACGAGCAGTACTTC. It encodes CASSIPGGPYEQYF.

This clonotype appeared many times. The gene calls are TRBV5-1 and TRBJ1-4; TRBD1 aligns across 7 bases. The CDR3 runs 18 residues. Trimming at V came to 0 bases and at J to 7 bases, leaving 15 bases not matched to a gene. Germline CDR1 SGHRS, CDR2 YFSETQ. CDR3 region: CASSLGFGTEGASEKLFF. CDR3 in DNA: TGCGCCAGCAGCTTGGGTTTTGGGACAGAGGGGGCGAGTGAAAAACTGTTTTTT.

This clonotype was seen repeatedly, ten times or more. The chain carries TRBV20-1 and TRBJ2-3, with D maybe TRBD1 (6 bases). The germline V gene encodes CDR1 DFQATT and CDR2 SNEGSKA (reference sequence). The CDR3 length is 14 residues. The ends were cut back, 6 bases at V and 4 bases at J, with 17 bases in the middle. Here the CDR3 reads CSAPLSAGADTQYF. For the CDR3, the DNA is TGCAGTGCACCACTTAGCGCAGGGGCAGATACGCAGTATTTT.

Ten or more counts support this clonotype. The rearrangement joins TRBV9 to TRBJ2-1; D gene uncertain. The CDR3 covers 13 residues. V was clipped by 3 bases and J by 10 bases, with 14 bases between them. Germline CDR1 reads SGDLS; CDR2 reads YYNGEE. As DNA, the CDR3 is TGTGCCAGCAGCGGGACGGTTGAGTGGGAGCAGTTCTTC. It specifies CASSGTVEWEQFF.

Regarding this clonotype: A read error is possible here, since a much larger clone lies one base away. The chain employs TRBV20-1 and TRBJ2-7; 8 bases fit TRBD2. Unmatched junction bases numbered 7, after V lost 4 bases and J lost 2 bases. Germline V gene lookup returns CDR1 DFQATT and CDR2 SNEGSKA (reference sequence). CDR3 length: 14 residues. The CDR3 spells CSATPGGGTYEQYF. CDR3 bases: TGCAGTGCTACCCCGGGAGGGGGGACCTACGAGCAGTACTTC.